This T cell receptor (beta chain) was identified in a study of cytomegalovirus exposure and HLA in healthy donors. Study summary: Of all 400 or so donors who were genotyped, roughly 81% belonged to the Caucasian-associated ancestry cluster.

This clone was observed a handful of times. Its antigen is unidentified. General study points: Most of the TCR beta V segments (in an earlier analysis) were productive either about 87% or about 30% of the time. When a later analysis compared HLA-associated TCR beta chains with equally common others, the HLA-associated chains turned out to be more clonally expanded and to have lower generation probabilities. The likely explanation for a cluster of highly shared sequence variants was sequencing artifact.

The study ran its PCR with 60 Vbeta and 13 Jbeta primers. Sequencing was performed with immunoSEQ multiplex PCR; in TCRdb, only in-frame clones are kept and a portion is missing. The sample includes about 130,000 clones, around 8.5% of them seen just once. V lost 4 bases to trimming and J lost 10 bases; unmatched junction nucleotides: 6. Germline CDR1 MNHEY, CDR2 SVGAGI. This CDR3 contains 14 residues. The chain couples TRBV6-5 to TRBJ1-6, with TRBD1 identical over 8 bases. Source material: PBMCs. The TCR originated in a man in his forties or fifties in good health and CMV-seronegative. The CDR3, as DNA: TGTGCCAGCAGTTTCAGGACAGGGCCCTCACCCCTCCACTTT. Translating it yields CASSFRTGPSPLHF.